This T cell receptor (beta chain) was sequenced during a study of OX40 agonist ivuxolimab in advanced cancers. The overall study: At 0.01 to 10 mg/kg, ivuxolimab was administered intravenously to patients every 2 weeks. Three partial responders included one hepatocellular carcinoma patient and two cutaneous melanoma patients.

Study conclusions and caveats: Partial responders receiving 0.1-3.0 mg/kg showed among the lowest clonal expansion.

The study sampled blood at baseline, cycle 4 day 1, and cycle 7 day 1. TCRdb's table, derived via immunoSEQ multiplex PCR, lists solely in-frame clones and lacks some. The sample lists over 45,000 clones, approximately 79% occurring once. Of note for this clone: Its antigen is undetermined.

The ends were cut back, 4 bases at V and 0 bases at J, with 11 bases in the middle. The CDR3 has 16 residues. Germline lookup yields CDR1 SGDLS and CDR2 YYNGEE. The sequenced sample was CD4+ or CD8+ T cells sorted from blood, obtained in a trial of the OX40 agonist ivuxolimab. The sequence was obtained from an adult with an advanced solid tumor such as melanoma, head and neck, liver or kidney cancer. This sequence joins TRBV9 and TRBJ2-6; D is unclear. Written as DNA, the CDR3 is TGTGCCAGCAGCCCACGACAAGCCTCTGGGGCCAACGTCCTGACTTTC. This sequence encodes CASSPRQASGANVLTF. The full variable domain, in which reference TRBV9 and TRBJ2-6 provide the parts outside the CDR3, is DSGVTQTPKHLITATGQRVTLRCSPRSGDLSVYWYQQSLDQGLQFLIQYYNGEERAKGNILERFSAQQFPDLHSELNLSSLELGDSALYFCASSPRQASGANVLTFGAGSRLTVL.